This T cell receptor beta chain was identified during a study of cytomegalovirus exposure and HLA in healthy donors (dated by TCRdb to 2017 to 2019). Regarding the study in general: An earlier analysis of 587 of the donors reported 276 Gb of sequence data and 90 million to 120 million unique TCR beta sequences obtained from approximately 180 million T cells. Of the 300 to 450 genotyped donors, approximately 82% fell in the genetic ancestry cluster associated with self-reported Caucasian donors. Rather than drawing on any new phenotypic data, the later analysis identified candidate immune exposures from TCR beta sequences and the way those sequences occurred across donors. Among about 360 genotyped donors of the cohort, an average of about 240,000 unique TCR beta nucleotide sequences were sequenced per donor, around 20% of them non-productive. Donor age, sex, ethnicity and CMV serostatus were compiled together with the repertoire data. The study aimed to test whether cataloging public T cell receptors could reveal signatures of past pathogen exposure. Typing coverage varied by locus: about 629-640 donors for A, B, C, DRB1 and DQB1; approximately 500 for DQA1; approximately 610 for DPA1; 450 to 480 for DPB1. Using immunosequencing, the study profiled T cell repertoires from around 670 subjects and related those repertoires to cytomegalovirus serostatus. Roughly five DR-DQ haplotypes were handled as single units for association and clustering because linkage in the cohort was strong. All discovery cohort repertoires had been generated on a single sequencing platform. To study patterns of TCR occurrence, a later analysis re-analyzed previously published TCR beta repertoires from just over 650 donors and added high-resolution HLA genotyping. To predict cytomegalovirus infection status, the study brought together high-throughput TCR immunosequencing, statistical association of individual TCRs with disease status, and machine learning. In addition to the first cohort of 666 subjects, a separate validation cohort of approximately 130 different subjects was used. An earlier analysis of about 600 of the donors used high-throughput TCR beta sequencing to judge whether each TCR beta V gene segment behaved as functional or pseudogenic. Roughly 300 gigabases of sequencing data and around 80 million unique TCR sequences made up an early release that covered roughly 670 HLA-typed donors. HLA typing included class I and class II loci at four-digit resolution. In a later genetic analysis, genome-wide SNP genotypes for about three fifths of the roughly 670 donors were used, and that subset was treated as a discovery cohort.

This clone has just a few counts. Its antigen has not been determined. No base-level quality is on record; no much larger clone is a single base apart. In total, approximately 610 healthy bone marrow donors made up the cohort. All cohort members were sampled while nominally healthy, although unrecorded immune exposures were likely present. The donor tested CMV seropositive, placing the donor among the 250 to 350 seropositive members of the cohort. A peripheral blood sample was provided by each donor, and peripheral blood mononuclear cells were used for TCR beta sequencing. Genomic DNA extraction from the blood cell samples was performed with the Qiagen DNeasy Blood Extraction Kit. Results the study describes overall, beyond this receptor: According to a later genetic analysis, donors in an Asian-associated ancestry cluster had fewer N-insertions in productive TCRs than the roughly 700-donor mean. A further reported finding was that TCR beta sequences accurately predicted the HLA-A and HLA-B alleles for most subjects in the first cohort. A later analysis reported that several top co-occurrence clusters appeared linked to parvovirus B19, influenza, CMV and Epstein-Barr virus. In this cohort, only TCR beta chains were sequenced, and detectable features were limited by the absence of alpha or paired-chain data. Linkage disequilibrium might explain the correlated functional status among segregating V segments, but an unknown experimental factor could not be ruled out. A later analysis associated 17,000 or so TCR beta sequences with specific HLA alleles at a false discovery rate of 0.05. Some IMGT-functional V segments, including TRBV6-2 and TRBV6-3, could not be told apart with the 87-base-pair reads, so those segments were excluded. Strong co-occurrence of HLA alleles, especially DR and DQ, made assigning TCR associations to individual alleles difficult. In a later genetic analysis, a missense DCLRE1C variant was associated with V-gene and J-gene trimming of TCR beta chains, and the association was replicated in an independent cohort. In vitro tests confirmed that a few of the cytomegalovirus-associated TCR beta chains recognize cytomegalovirus antigens. In an earlier analysis of around 600 of the donors, most TCR beta V segments appeared in productive rearrangements about 87% or about 30% of the time, broadly matching IMGT annotations. A later analysis found that TCR association rates varied across HLA loci, with DRB1 alleles showing the most associated TCRs and HLA-C alleles the fewest. Most CMV-associated TCR beta chains appeared to be HLA-restricted in a later analysis, and the HLA associations seemed to be driven largely by CMV exposure. The study listed 164 TCR beta chains as associated with cytomegalovirus. For the cohort, immune exposure information was limited to CMV serostatus. Because counts were too low, some 17 rarely observed V segments, including chromosome 9 orphons, were excluded from the earlier analysis of 587 of the donors. Sequencing depth was assumed to be roughly uniform across donors in the presence/absence analyses, though that assumption may not hold. It was suggested by the authors that the approach could potentially be generalized to other disease states and immunological phenotypes. A cluster of highly shared sequence variants was judged likely to be a technical artifact of the sequencing pipeline. While some public TCRs were present in many individuals, most TCR sequences turned up only very rarely across donors. HLA typing was unavailable for some donors at each locus, so association tests used only the typed subset. Compared with equally common non-associated chains, HLA-associated TCR beta chains in a later analysis were more clonally expanded and had lower generation probabilities. The classifier was reported to diagnose cytomegalovirus status with high specificity and sensitivity in both the original and validation cohorts.

The library was built by means of the immunoSEQ multiplex PCR assay. For the multiplex PCR, a mixture combining 60 forward primers for TCR Vbeta segments and 13 reverse primers for TCR Jbeta segments was used. The CDR3 region of rearranged TCR beta genes was amplified from genomic DNA with a multiplex PCR assay. On the Illumina HiSeq System, the amplified TCR beta libraries were sequenced as 87-base-pair reads. The paper's data handling went like this. A later analysis counted tens of millions of unique TCR beta chains across the 666 repertoires, and about 10 million of these chains were shared by at least two donors. Raw reads were error-corrected and collapsed into unique sequences by a nearest-neighbor algorithm in which closely related sequences were merged to remove PCR and sequencing errors. CDR3 sequences were aligned to IMGT reference sequences to assign V, D and J gene segments. For a sequence to be retained, a match of at least six nucleotides to both a V gene segment and a J gene segment was required. A rearrangement counted as productive if the CDR3 had no stop codons and remained in frame with V and J, and every other rearrangement counted as non-productive. CDR3 was defined by IMGT convention, running from the second conserved V-encoded cysteine to the conserved J-encoded phenylalanine. In an earlier analysis of more than 550 of the donors, sequences lacking an unambiguous match to a single V gene segment were excluded. In an earlier analysis of around 590 of the donors, a V segment was called functional when productive rearrangements were above 56.7%, and segregating when the standard deviation between donors exceeded 5%. A statistical classification framework was developed to diagnose cytomegalovirus status using the catalog of TCR beta chain sequences. In a later analysis, TCR nucleotide sequences were compared against IMGT/GENE-DB human TR gene sequences so that V and J genes could be assigned. A later analysis assigned CDR3 sequences and most-parsimonious VDJ recombination scenarios with the TCRdist pipeline. A later analysis defined each TCR beta chain by its CDR3 amino acid sequence plus V-gene family, and excluded reads lacking a unique V-gene family. In a later analysis, nearly 600 highly shared, low-generation-probability nucleotide sequences were removed to address suspected cross-contamination and a sequencing artifact. A later analysis calculated a clonal expansion index for each public chain from normalized within-repertoire ranks of inferred template counts. A later analysis computed generation probabilities with a VDJ recombination model fitted to out-of-frame rearrangements, and checked the results against IGoR. In a later analysis, hypergeometric tests were used to score TCR-TCR, TCR-HLA and TCR-CMV co-occurrence, with a repertoire-size bias correction applied to TCR pairs. A later analysis estimated false discovery rates by permuting HLA or CMV assignments 20 times. In a later analysis, co-occurring TCRs were grouped using DBSCAN, with TCRdist sequence similarity added in when clustering inside HLA-allele-positive subsets. Repertoires with fewer than 30,000 or more than 120,000 public chains, plus five repertoires with anomalous nucleotide sharing, were excluded from co-occurrence clustering. TCRdb stores this immuneACCESS table with in-frame sequences only. Part of the clones is absent; in the studies checked, under half of the shortfall reflects unresolved V genes, and no reason is known for the rest. V, J and clone size are those of that table, while D and trimming were read from the DNA. The sample table contains 150,000 to 200,000 clones; only one count was recorded for 65% to 80% of them. Roughly 2.8% of the sample comes from the top ten.

The CDR3 starts with the cysteine, ends with the phenylalanine, and has 15 residues. Of all the DNA, just the CDR3 is kept, 45 bases in frame from base 1. The germline V and J ends show losses of 6 bases and 5 bases respectively, and no gene match explains 9 bases of the junction. CDR1 and CDR2 (SGHVS, FQNEAQ) derive from the germline V gene. The chain uses TRBV7-8 and TRBJ2-3, and 9 bases in between align with TRBD2. The receptor was derived from a woman aged 35 to 49 in good health and CMV-seropositive. Sequences were obtained from PBMCs. The bases are TGTGCCAGCAGGAGAGGGCGAGCGGGGGGAGATACGCAGTATTTT. Its protein reads: CASRRGRAGGDTQYF. The reference TRBV7-8 and TRBJ2-3 proteins fill in what lies around the CDR3, so the full variable domain reads GAGVSQSPRYKVAKRGQDVALRCDPISGHVSLFWYQQALGQGPEFLTYFQNEAQLDKSGLPSDRFFAERPEGSVSTLKIQRTQQEDSAVYLCASRRGRAGGDTQYFGPGTRLTVL.